This passage covers 18 T cell receptor beta chains from one sample sequenced in a study of long-term antiretroviral therapy in people with HIV (dated by TCRdb to the early 2020s). The immunoSEQ hsTCRB v3.0 assay was used at survey level resolution to sequence the TRB variable region. TCRdb retrieved this table from immuneACCESS and kept in-frame rearrangements only. Not all clones are present; in checked studies, unresolved V genes account for under half, and no reason is known for the remainder. The sample table contains about 21,000 clones; only one count was recorded for 85% of them. In total, the top ten clones hold roughly 4% of the sample. This sample comprised unsorted PBMCs, obtained approximately 4 years after starting antiretroviral therapy. These TCRs come from a man between 18 and 29 years old with HIV.

This clone was detected only once. This chain uses TRBV15 with TRBJ1-3; no clear D gene. CDR3 length: 15 amino acids. V was pared by 1 base and J by 2 bases, with 9 bases between. Germline-derived CDR1 and CDR2 are LNHNV and YYDKDF (reference sequence). CDR3 in amino acids: CATSRVEFPGNTIYF. The CDR3 DNA reads TGTGCCACCAGCAGAGTGGAGTTTCCTGGAAACACCATATATTTT.

The sample holds a few counts of this clone. This sequence joins TRBV27 and TRBJ2-1; 13 bases are a match to TRBD2. This CDR3 is 17 amino acids long. Trimming cost V 6 bases and J 2 bases; bases outside gene matches: 7. CDR1 is MNHEY, CDR2 SMNVEV, per germline (reference sequence). This chain's CDR3 is CASSPGTSGIAYNEQFF. The CDR3 DNA is TGTGCCAGCAGCCCAGGGACTAGCGGGATTGCCTACAATGAGCAGTTCTTC.

The chain links TRBV7-8 to TRBJ2-3, with TRBD2 matching over 8 bases. Germline CDR1 is SGHVS and CDR2 is FQNEAQ. Trimming at V came to 5 bases and at J to 7 bases, leaving 8 bases not matched to a gene. The CDR3 is 14 amino acids. As DNA, the CDR3 is TGTGCCAGCAGCCCGACTAGCGAGCACTATACGCAGTATTTT. It specifies CASSPTSEHYTQYF.

The chain joins TRBV28 to TRBJ1-2; 8 positions match TRBD1. Germline V gene data show CDR1 as MDHEN and CDR2 as SYDVKM. V shed 7 bases and J 7 bases; nucleotides not matched to a gene: 8. The CDR3 spans 13 residues. This CDR3 reads CASIDRGRLGYTF. The CDR3 DNA reads TGTGCCAGCATCGACAGGGGTCGGCTTGGCTACACCTTC.

The chain joins TRBV6-1 to TRBJ2-7; TRBD2 agrees at 8 bases. The V and J ends lost 7 bases and 6 bases, in that order; junction bases with no gene match: 14. Per germline, CDR1 MNHNS and CDR2 SASEGT. This CDR3 spans 15 amino acids. This CDR3 is CASKQAAGGQAEQYF. The CDR3 region has the DNA TGTGCCAGCAAACAAGCTGCGGGGGGCCAGGCCGAGCAGTACTTC.

This rearrangement joins TRBV12-5 to TRBJ1-1, with D perhaps matching TRBD1 (6 bases). V gave up 0 bases and J gave up 10 bases, with 15 bases separating them. The CDR3 is 14 residues long. Germline CDR1 and CDR2: LGHNT and FRNRAP. This CDR3 reads CASGLVGAGVGAFF. CDR3 nucleotide sequence: TGTGCTAGTGGTTTGGTAGGGGCAGGGGTAGGAGCTTTCTTT.

The V gene is TRBV7-9, the J gene TRBJ2-1; 8 nucleotides align to TRBD1. Trimming removed 7 bases from V and 6 bases from J; junction bases left unmatched: 5. Per germline, CDR1 SEHNR and CDR2 FQNEAQ (reference sequence). The CDR3 sequence is 13 residues long. The CDR3 bases are TGTGCCAGCAAATACACAGGGGGCAATGAGCAGTTCTTC. Protein sequence: CASKYTGGNEQFF.

The chain combines TRBV5-1 with TRBJ1-1, with TRBD1 matching over 7 bases. The CDR3 is made up of 14 amino acids. CDR1 SGHRS and CDR2 YFSETQ come from the germline V gene. Unmatched junction bases numbered 9, after V lost 3 bases and J lost 7 bases. The DNA of the CDR3 is TGCGCCAGCAGCTACCGACAGGGAAGAGTTGAAGCTTTCTTT. Residues: CASSYRQGRVEAFF.

The V and J genes are TRBV10-2 and TRBJ1-3; possibly TRBD1 for D (6 bases). CDR3 length: 14 residues. Germline CDR1 is WSHSY and CDR2 is SAAADI. V lost 6 bases and J 0 bases, leaving 9 bases between the germline ends. The CDR3 loop is CASRRTDSGNTIYF. The CDR3 DNA is TGCGCCAGCAGGCGGACAGACTCTGGAAACACCATATATTTT.

The chain has TRBV7-2 and TRBJ1-5; D is undetermined. Between the trimmed V and J ends, which lost 1 base and 4 bases, there was a span of 8 bases. Per germline, CDR1 SGHTA and CDR2 FQGNSA. The CDR3 covers 14 residues. DNA for the CDR3: TGTGCCAGCAGCTTAGTGGTTTTGAATCAGCCCCAGCATTTT. Amino acid sequence: CASSLVVLNQPQHF.

V and J are TRBV7-6 and TRBJ2-2; no definite D call. The V gene lost 1 base and the J gene lost 5 bases, with 11 bases spanning the gap. CDR1 SGHVS and CDR2 FNYEAQ come from the germline V gene. This CDR3 comprises 15 residues. CDR3 in DNA: TGTGCCAGCAGCTTAGGAGGCAGTATAACCGGGGAGCTGTTTTTT. This sequence encodes CASSLGGSITGELFF. The complete variable domain, with remaining parts taken from reference TRBV7-6 and TRBJ2-2, reads GAGVSQSPRYKVTKRGQDVALRCDPISGHVSLYWYRQALGQGPEFLTYFNYEAQQDKSGLPNDRFSAERPEGSISTLTIQRTEQRDSAMYRCASSLGGSITGELFFGEGSRLTVL.

This sequence joins TRBV7-9 and TRBJ1-5; D remains ambiguous. This CDR3 region has 14 residues. Per germline, CDR1 SEHNR and CDR2 FQNEAQ (reference sequence). With 1 base removed from V and 1 base from J, the gap between germline ends came to 5 bases. DNA for the CDR3: TGTGCCAGCAGCTTAGTTGGAAGCAATCAGCCCCAGCATTTT. Translation: CASSLVGSNQPQHF.

The chain carries TRBV10-3 and TRBJ2-7; D not certain. V lost 6 bases and J 2 bases, leaving 14 bases between the germline ends. Germline CDR1 ENHRY, CDR2 SYGVKD. The CDR3 covers 14 residues. CDR3: CAIRQDGGPYEQYF. Here the CDR3 DNA reads TGTGCCATCAGACAAGACGGCGGCCCCTACGAGCAGTACTTC.

The V and J genes are TRBV27 and TRBJ1-5, with TRBD1 matching 7 bases. V shed 3 bases and J 4 bases; nucleotides not matched to a gene: 0. Germline CDR1 and CDR2: MNHEY and SMNVEV (reference sequence). The length of the CDR3 is 13 residues. For the CDR3, the DNA is TGTGCCAGCAGTTTGACAGGGAATCAGCCCCAGCATTTT. It is translated as CASSLTGNQPQHF.

V and J are TRBV19 and TRBJ1-6; perhaps TRBD1 as D (5 bases). Looked up from germline, CDR1 is LNHDA and CDR2 is SQIVND (reference sequence). Deletions cut 0 bases from V and 9 bases from J, with 15 bases between. The CDR3 has 16 amino acids. The CDR3 spells CASSIDIRQGSSPLHF. In DNA form, the CDR3 reads TGTGCCAGTAGTATAGACATTCGGCAGGGTAGTTCACCCCTCCACTTT.

The genes are TRBV4-1 and TRBJ2-7, with D hard to call. CDR1 is MGHRA, CDR2 YSYEKL, per germline. V lost 1 base, J lost 6 bases, and 10 bases lay in between. This CDR3 has 13 residues. The CDR3 reads CASSQVLGSEQYF. CDR3 in DNA: TGCGCCAGCAGCCAAGTTCTGGGGTCCGAGCAGTACTTC.

This clone appeared a single time. The chain links TRBV2 to TRBJ1-5; 7 nucleotides agree with TRBD1. V was clipped by 7 bases and J by 3 bases; unmatched bases: 6. This CDR3 spans 14 amino acids. Per germline, CDR1 SNHLY and CDR2 FYNNEI. CDR3: CASKYRGPNQPQHF. In DNA, the CDR3 is TGTGCCAGCAAGTACAGGGGCCCCAATCAGCCCCAGCATTTT. The full variable domain, with the rest looked up from reference TRBV2 and TRBJ1-5, is EPEVTQTPSHQVTQMGQEVILRCVPISNHLYFYWYRQILGQKVEFLVSFYNNEISEKSEIFDDQFSVERPDGSNFTLKIRSTKLEDSAMYFCASKYRGPNQPQHFGDGTRLSIL.

The chain is built from TRBV7-2 and TRBJ2-3, with 9 bases that match TRBD1. Germline CDR1 is SGHTA and CDR2 is FQGNSA. Losses at the gene ends were 4 bases for V and 5 bases for J; bases not matched to a gene: 10. The CDR3 consists of 16 residues. DNA of the CDR3: TGTGCCAGCAGCTCCTCCGACAGGGGGATCATAGATACGCAGTATTTT. It translates to CASSSSDRGIIDTQYF.